The clone carrying this TCR beta chain was recorded a few times. This PCR relied on a set of 60 Vbeta primers and 13 Jbeta primers. Assay: immunoSEQ multiplex PCR; the TCRdb copy retains only in-frame clones and omits some. The data hold some 180,000 clones, with less than 90% observed a single time. The sample comes from a study of cytomegalovirus exposure and HLA in healthy donors. From germline, CDR1 is MNHEY and CDR2 SVGAGI. The CDR3 has 12 residues. The V gene lost 5 bases and the J gene lost 3 bases, with 8 bases spanning the gap. The chain employs TRBV6-5 and TRBJ2-7; the D gene is possibly TRBD2 (5 bases). This sequence originates from a girl aged 5-17 years in good health and CMV-seropositive. The specimen sequenced was PBMCs. The CDR3 coding sequence is TGTGCCAGCAGTCGGGGTCTCTACGAGCAGTACTTC. This sequence encodes CASSRGLYEQYF.